This T cell receptor beta chain was obtained from a study of PD-1 blockade in classical Hodgkin lymphoma. Study overall: Every 2 weeks, patients had 3 mg/kg nivolumab intravenously.

The table came from immunoSEQ multiplex PCR; TCRdb's copy has only in-frame clones and leaves some out. In the table there are 100,000 to 120,000 clones, 70% to 90% of which are singletons. The study's findings and limits: Healthy donors were reported to have higher baseline TCR diversity than newly diagnosed patients. It was among complete responders that baseline diversity resembled that of newly diagnosed patients.

Brentuximab vedotin exposure varied among the patients, all of whom had relapsed after autologous stem cell transplantation. Trimming removed 0 bases from V and 9 bases from J; junction bases left unmatched: 8. Germline CDR1 SGHRS, CDR2 YFSETQ. The CDR3 is made up of 15 amino acids. This clone was detected once. The antigen is not known. The sequence was obtained from a human donor with classical Hodgkin lymphoma. The rearrangement joins TRBV5-1 to TRBJ2-5; 10 bases are a match to TRBD1. Sequenced here: peripheral blood mononuclear cells (PBMCs), sampled before the second cycle of nivolumab. The CDR3 loop is CASSLAPGQGEAQYF. In nucleotides, the CDR3 is TGCGCCAGCAGCTTGGCTCCCGGACAGGGGGAGGCCCAGTACTTC.